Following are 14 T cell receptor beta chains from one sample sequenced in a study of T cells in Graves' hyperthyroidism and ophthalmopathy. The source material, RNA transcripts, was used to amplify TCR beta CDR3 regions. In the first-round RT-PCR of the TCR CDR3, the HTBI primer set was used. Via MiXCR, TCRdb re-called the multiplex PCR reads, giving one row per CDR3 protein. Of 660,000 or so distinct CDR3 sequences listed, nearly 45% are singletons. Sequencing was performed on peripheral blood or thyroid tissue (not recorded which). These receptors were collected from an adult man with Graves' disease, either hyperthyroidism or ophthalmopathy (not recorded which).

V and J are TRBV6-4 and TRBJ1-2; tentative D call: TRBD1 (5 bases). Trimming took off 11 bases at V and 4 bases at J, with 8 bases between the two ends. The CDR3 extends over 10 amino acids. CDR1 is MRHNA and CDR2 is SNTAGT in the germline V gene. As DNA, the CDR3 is TGTGCCGCCGACAGCTATGGCTACACCTTC. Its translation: CAADSYGYTF.

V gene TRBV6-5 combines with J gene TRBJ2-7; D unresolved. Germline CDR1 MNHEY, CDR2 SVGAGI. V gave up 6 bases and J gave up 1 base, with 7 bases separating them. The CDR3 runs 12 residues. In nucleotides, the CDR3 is TGTGCCAGCAGGTACGGTTCCTACGAGCAGTACTTC. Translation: CASRYGSYEQYF.

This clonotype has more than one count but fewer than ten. The CDR3 region has the DNA TGTGCCAGCAGTGACTGGGGGGGGCTCGGCAATCAGCCCCAGCATTTT. This translates into CASSDWGGLGNQPQHF. The chain employs TRBV2 and TRBJ1-5, with D possibly TRBD1 on 6 matching bases. Germline lookup yields CDR1 SNHLY and CDR2 FYNNEI. V was pared by 3 bases and J by 2 bases, with 14 bases between. The CDR3 has 16 residues.

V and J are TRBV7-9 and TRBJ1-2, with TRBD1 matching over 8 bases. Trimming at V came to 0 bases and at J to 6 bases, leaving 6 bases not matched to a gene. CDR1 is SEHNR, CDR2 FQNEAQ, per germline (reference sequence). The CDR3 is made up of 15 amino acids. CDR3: CASSLAGGQGNGYTF. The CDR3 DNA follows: TGTGCCAGCAGCTTAGCAGGAGGACAGGGAAATGGCTACACCTTC.

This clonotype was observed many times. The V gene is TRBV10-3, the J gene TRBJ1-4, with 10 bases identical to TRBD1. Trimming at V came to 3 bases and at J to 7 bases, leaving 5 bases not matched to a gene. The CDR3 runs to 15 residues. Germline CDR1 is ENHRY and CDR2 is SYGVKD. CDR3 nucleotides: TGTGCCATCAGTGACCTAGGGACAGGGGCTGAAAAACTGTTTTTT. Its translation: CAISDLGTGAEKLFF.

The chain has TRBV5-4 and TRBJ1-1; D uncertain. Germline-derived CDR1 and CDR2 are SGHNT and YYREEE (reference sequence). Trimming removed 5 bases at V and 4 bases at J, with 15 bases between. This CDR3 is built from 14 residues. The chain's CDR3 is CASRDETESTEAFF. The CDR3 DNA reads TGTGCCAGCAGGGACGAAACAGAGAGCACTGAAGCTTTCTTT.

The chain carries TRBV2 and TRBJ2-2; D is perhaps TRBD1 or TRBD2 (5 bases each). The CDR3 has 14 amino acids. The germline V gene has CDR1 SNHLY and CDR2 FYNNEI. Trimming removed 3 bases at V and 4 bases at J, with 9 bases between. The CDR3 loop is CASSDPGPTGELFF. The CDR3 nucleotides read TGTGCCAGCAGTGACCCGGGACCCACCGGGGAGCTGTTTTTT.

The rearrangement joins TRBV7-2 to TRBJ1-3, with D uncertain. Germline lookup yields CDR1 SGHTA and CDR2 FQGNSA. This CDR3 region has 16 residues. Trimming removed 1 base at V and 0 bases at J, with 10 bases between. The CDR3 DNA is TGTGCCAGCAGCTTAGTTGGGATACCCTCTGGAAACACCATATATTTT. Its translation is CASSLVGIPSGNTIYF.

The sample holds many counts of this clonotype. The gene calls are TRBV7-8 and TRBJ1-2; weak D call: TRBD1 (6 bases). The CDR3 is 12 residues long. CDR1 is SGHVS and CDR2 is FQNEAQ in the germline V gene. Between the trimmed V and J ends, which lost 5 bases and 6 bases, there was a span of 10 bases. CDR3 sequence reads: CASSQDSNGYTF. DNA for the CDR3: TGTGCCAGCAGCCAGGACAGCAATGGCTACACCTTC. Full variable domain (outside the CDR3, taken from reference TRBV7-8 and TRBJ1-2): GAGVSQSPRYKVAKRGQDVALRCDPISGHVSLFWYQQALGQGPEFLTYFQNEAQLDKSGLPSDRFFAERPEGSVSTLKIQRTQQEDSAVYLCASSQDSNGYTFGSGTRLTVV.

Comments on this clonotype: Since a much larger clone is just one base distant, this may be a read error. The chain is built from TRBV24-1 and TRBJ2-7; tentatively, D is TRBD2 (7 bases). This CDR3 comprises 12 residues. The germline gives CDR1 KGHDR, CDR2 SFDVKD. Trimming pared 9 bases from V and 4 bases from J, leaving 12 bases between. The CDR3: CATQQGGYEQYF. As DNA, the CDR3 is TGTGCCACCCAACAGGGAGGGTACGAGCAGTACTTC.

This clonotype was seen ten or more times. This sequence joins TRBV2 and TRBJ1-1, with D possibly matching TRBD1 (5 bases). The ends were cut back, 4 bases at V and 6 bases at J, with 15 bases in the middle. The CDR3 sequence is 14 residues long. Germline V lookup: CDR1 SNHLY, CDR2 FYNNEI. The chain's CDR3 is CASSVKWGAAEAFF. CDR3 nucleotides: TGTGCCAGCAGTGTAAAGTGGGGCGCGGCTGAAGCTTTCTTT.

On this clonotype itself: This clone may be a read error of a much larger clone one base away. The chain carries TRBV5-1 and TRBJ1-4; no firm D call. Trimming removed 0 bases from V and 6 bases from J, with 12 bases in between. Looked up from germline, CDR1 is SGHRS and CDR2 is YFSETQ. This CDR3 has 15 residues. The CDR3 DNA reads TGCGCCAGCAGCTTGGGAGGCATCGTGGATGAAAAACTGTTTTTT. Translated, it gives CASSLGGIVDEKLFF. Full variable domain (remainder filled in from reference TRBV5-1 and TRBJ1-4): KAGVTQTPRYLIKTRGQQVTLSCSPISGHRSVSWYQQTPGQGLQFLFEYFSETQRNKGNFPGRFSGRQFSNSRSEMNVSTLELGDSALYLCASSLGGIVDEKLFFGSGTQLSVL.

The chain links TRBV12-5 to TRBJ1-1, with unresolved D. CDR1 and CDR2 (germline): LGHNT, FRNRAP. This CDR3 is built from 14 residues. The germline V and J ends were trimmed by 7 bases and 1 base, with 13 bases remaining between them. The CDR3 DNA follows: TGTGCTAGTGCCCCGGGGAGGGCGAACACTGAAGCTTTCTTT. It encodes CASAPGRANTEAFF. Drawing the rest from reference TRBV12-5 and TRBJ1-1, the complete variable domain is DARVTQTPRHKVTEMGQEVTMRCQPILGHNTVFWYRQTMMQGLELLAYFRNRAPLDDSGMPKDRFSAEMPDATLATLKIQPSEPRDSAVYFCASAPGRANTEAFFGQGTRLTVV.

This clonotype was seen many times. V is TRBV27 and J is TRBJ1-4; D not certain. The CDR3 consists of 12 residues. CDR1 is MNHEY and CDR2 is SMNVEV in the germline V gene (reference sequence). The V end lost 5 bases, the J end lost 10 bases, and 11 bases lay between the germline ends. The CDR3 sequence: CASSQPEGKLFF. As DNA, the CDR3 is TGTGCCAGCAGTCAGCCGGAGGGAAAACTGTTTTTT.